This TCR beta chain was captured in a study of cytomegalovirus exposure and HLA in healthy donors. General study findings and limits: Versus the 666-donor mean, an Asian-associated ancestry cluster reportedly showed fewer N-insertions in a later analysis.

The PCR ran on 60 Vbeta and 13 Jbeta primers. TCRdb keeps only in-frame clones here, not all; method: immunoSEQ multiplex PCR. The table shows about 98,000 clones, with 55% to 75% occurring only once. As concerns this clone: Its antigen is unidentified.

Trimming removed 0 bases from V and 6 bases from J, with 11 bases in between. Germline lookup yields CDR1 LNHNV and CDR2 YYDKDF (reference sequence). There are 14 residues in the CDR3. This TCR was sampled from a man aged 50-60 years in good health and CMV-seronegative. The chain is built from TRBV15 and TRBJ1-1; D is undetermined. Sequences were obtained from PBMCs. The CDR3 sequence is CATSREGLLAEAFF. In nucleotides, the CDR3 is TGTGCCACCAGCAGAGAAGGTTTGCTAGCTGAAGCTTTCTTT.